This T cell receptor (beta chain) was obtained from a study of post-analysis software for immune sequencing data. Whole-study findings and limits: Strong same-batch co-clustering of samples appeared with F measure clustering. Diversity measured as normalized Chao1 was significantly lower in multiple sclerosis patients than in controls.

Unique molecular identifiers were present in the TCR beta cDNA libraries. Each sample of roughly 1 to 11 million input T cells yielded 500,000 or so cDNA molecules, so each molecule approximated one T cell. One entry per CDR3 protein, called by TCRdb with MiXCR from the PCR reads. The sample carries hundreds of thousands of distinct CDR3 sequences, around 50% recorded once. Note on this clonotype: Its antigen is as yet unknown.

The clonotype originates from a girl aged 10-17 years with multiple sclerosis. Material: blood.

Here the CDR3 DNA reads TGCAGTGTCGGGAAGGGGGCGCGGGGCAATCAGCCCCAGCATTTT. Amino acids: CSVGKGARGNQPQHF. The genes are TRBV20-1 and TRBJ1-5; TRBD1 agrees at 7 bases. V shed 7 bases, J shed 2 bases, and the junction held 11 bases outside the gene matches. In germline, CDR1 is DFQATT, CDR2 SNEGSKA (reference sequence). This CDR3 has 15 residues.